Following are 16 T cell receptor beta chains from one sample sequenced in a study of blood T cell repertoires in COVID-19. Sequencing was performed with immunoSEQ multiplex PCR; in TCRdb, only in-frame clones are kept and a portion is missing. The table includes around 300,000 clones, around 90% detected once. What was sequenced was PBMCs or T cells enriched from blood (not recorded which). All receptors derive from a young woman with acute COVID-19.

V usage is TRBV11-2 and J usage is TRBJ2-6; 11 nucleotides match TRBD1. In germline, CDR1 is SGHAT, CDR2 FQNNGV. J gave up 0 bases and V 6 bases, and 4 bases lay outside the gene matches. CDR3 length: 17 residues. As DNA, the CDR3 is TGTGCCAGCAGTTCCGGGACAGGGGGCTCTGGGGCCAACGTCCTGACTTTC. It is translated as CASSSGTGGSGANVLTF.

The rearrangement uses TRBV5-6 and TRBJ2-2, with D tentatively TRBD2 (6 bases). Germline V lookup: CDR1 SGHDT, CDR2 YYEEEE. V lost 1 base to trimming and J lost 0 bases, with 10 bases between them. The CDR3 is 16 residues long. CDR3 loop: CASSLWRAANTGELFF. CDR3 coding DNA: TGTGCCAGCAGCTTGTGGAGGGCCGCGAACACCGGGGAGCTGTTTTTT.

This clone is a singleton in its sample. V and J are TRBV6-5 and TRBJ1-3; D perhaps matches TRBD1 (6 bases). V lost 2 bases, J lost 0 bases, and 8 bases lay in between. CDR1 MNHEY and CDR2 SVGAGI come from the germline V gene. This CDR3 is 15 amino acids long. The CDR3 region is CASSYDRYSGNTIYF. The CDR3, as DNA: TGTGCCAGCAGTTACGACAGGTACTCTGGAAACACCATATATTTT.

The rearrangement joins TRBV27 to TRBJ1-3; D remains unclear. Germline V gene data show CDR1 as MNHEY and CDR2 as SMNVEV (reference sequence). Trimming shortened V by 4 bases and J by 2 bases, and 12 bases separated the two germline ends. The CDR3 runs to 15 residues. CDR3: CASSSNLQPGNTIYF. DNA of the CDR3: TGTGCCAGCAGTTCAAACCTACAGCCTGGAAACACCATATATTTT.

The chain joins TRBV4-3 to TRBJ2-1, with 9 bases identical to TRBD2. This CDR3 spans 16 amino acids. Germline CDR1 and CDR2: LGHNA and YSLEER. V lost 2 bases, J lost 4 bases, and 6 bases stayed unmatched. The CDR3 nucleotides read TGCGCCAGCAGCCAACGCCTAGCGGGACCGTACAATGAGCAGTTCTTC. Amino acids: CASSQRLAGPYNEQFF.

The chain couples TRBV18 to TRBJ1-1; 8 positions match TRBD1. Germline V gene lookup returns CDR1 KGHSH and CDR2 LQKENI. J was trimmed by 3 bases and V by 2 bases; bases with no gene match: 5. The CDR3 is 15 amino acids. The chain's CDR3 is CASSPRTGMDTEAFF. CDR3 sequence (DNA): TGTGCCAGCTCACCAAGGACAGGGATGGACACTGAAGCTTTCTTT.

The chain links TRBV10-2 to TRBJ2-1; a possible D gene is TRBD2 (6 bases). CDR1 is WSHSY, CDR2 SAAADI, per germline. Trimming left V 7 bases short and J 5 bases short, with 18 bases between. This CDR3 has 15 amino acids. In DNA form, the CDR3 reads TGCGCCAGCACTCTCGGCGGAGGGCCCCACAATGAGCAGTTCTTC. Amino acid sequence: CASTLGGGPHNEQFF.

The J gene is TRBJ1-1, the V gene TRBV19; no firm D call. V shed 3 bases and J shed 2 bases, with 10 bases lying between them. The CDR3 totals 14 residues. Germline CDR1 is LNHDA and CDR2 is SQIVND (reference sequence). CDR3 DNA: TGTGCCAGTAGTATTGTTGCGGGTAACACTGAAGCTTTCTTT. Its protein is CASSIVAGNTEAFF.

The chain combines TRBV4-2 with TRBJ1-4, with D possibly TRBD1 on 5 matching bases. The V gene lost 4 bases and the J gene lost 5 bases, with 17 bases spanning the gap. From germline, CDR1 is LGHNA and CDR2 YNFKEQ. The CDR3 is made up of 16 amino acids. The CDR3 loop reads CASSLPRGVINEKLFF. The CDR3 DNA is TGTGCCAGCAGCCTTCCCCGGGGGGTCATAAATGAAAAACTGTTTTTT.

This chain connects TRBV11-2 to TRBJ2-2, with D uncertain. This CDR3 comprises 14 residues. The germline gives CDR1 SGHAT, CDR2 FQNNGV. The V end lost 4 bases, the J end lost 2 bases, and 8 bases lay between the germline ends. CDR3 DNA: TGTGCCAGCAGCTCTCCGACTAACACCGGGGAGCTGTTTTTT. This codes for CASSSPTNTGELFF.

About this clone itself: Within the sample, other DNA sequences also encode this same CDR3. The V gene is TRBV28, the J gene TRBJ2-1; maybe TRBD2 (6 bases). Germline loops: CDR1 MDHEN, CDR2 SYDVKM. The CDR3 is 14 amino acids. Trimming cost V 2 bases and J 5 bases, with 10 bases left between them. CDR3 sequence (DNA): TGTGCCAGCAGTTTAAGCGGAGGGGACAATGAGCAGTTCTTC. It translates to CASSLSGGDNEQFF. Full variable domain (outside the CDR3, taken from reference TRBV28 and TRBJ2-1): DVKVTQSSRYLVKRTGEKVFLECVQDMDHENMFWYRQDPGLGLRLIYFSYDVKMKEKGDIPEGYSVSREKKERFSLILESASTNQTSMYLCASSLSGGDNEQFFGPGTRLTVL.

The chain joins TRBV7-2 to TRBJ2-1, with D possibly matching TRBD1 (6 bases). V gave up 0 bases and J gave up 4 bases, with 10 bases separating them. Germline CDR1 and CDR2: SGHTA and FQGNSA. The CDR3 runs to 15 residues. The CDR3 region is CASSLAQGVYNEQFF. CDR3 DNA sequence: TGTGCCAGCAGCTTAGCACAGGGCGTTTACAATGAGCAGTTCTTC.

The chain couples TRBV30 to TRBJ2-7; D perhaps matches TRBD2 (5 bases). The CDR3 consists of 12 residues. Between the trimmed V and J ends, which lost 0 bases and 2 bases, there was a span of 5 bases. From germline, CDR1 is GTSNPN and CDR2 SVGIG (reference sequence). The CDR3 spells CAWSVTTYEQYF. The DNA for the CDR3 is TGTGCCTGGAGTGTGACTACCTACGAGCAGTACTTC.

Here the CDR3 DNA reads TGTGCCAGCAGATACAGGGGTGGCTACACCTTC. It is translated as CASRYRGGYTF. This chain uses TRBV6-5 with TRBJ1-2, with 7 positions matching TRBD1. J gave up 7 bases and V 6 bases, and 2 bases lay outside the gene matches. The CDR3 is made up of 11 amino acids. The germline V gene encodes CDR1 MNHEY and CDR2 SVGAGI.

This chain links TRBV11-2 with TRBJ1-2; TRBD1 agrees at 8 bases. The J segment lost 2 bases and the V segment lost 1 base, leaving 0 bases of the junction unmatched. Germline CDR1 is SGHAT and CDR2 is FQNNGV. The CDR3 runs to 14 residues. CDR3 residues: CASSLGTGNYGYTF. CDR3 DNA sequence: TGTGCCAGCAGCTTAGGGACAGGGAACTATGGCTACACCTTC.

The gene calls are TRBV6-1 and TRBJ1-2; D gene unclear. This CDR3 has 19 amino acids. Between the trimmed V and J ends, which lost 4 bases and 0 bases, there was a span of 24 bases. Germline CDR1 is MNHNS and CDR2 is SASEGT. In DNA, the CDR3 is TGTGCCAGCAGTGCACGCTCCCCGGGAAATACGGAAGCTAACTATGGCTACACCTTC. Residues: CASSARSPGNTEANYGYTF.